This is a list of T cell receptor beta chains from one sample in a study of blood T cells in healthy people across ages. One entry per CDR3 protein results from TCRdb running MiXCR on the 5' RACE reads. The sample holds 540,000 or so distinct CDR3 sequences, 24% seen once. This sample also belongs to another study, concerning T cells of mothers and their children.

Sequenced sample: blood. The source is a boy aged 5-17 years in good health. Both conserved end residues are trimmed from each CDR3.

J gene	V gene	CDR3 protein
TRBJ2-7	TRBV2	ASSETSGPTYEQY
TRBJ2-5	TRBV29-1	SVRWTGGAGALRETQY
TRBJ2-3	TRBV28	ASSGRGDTQY
TRBJ2-3	TRBV7-3	ASSLMPSGTDTQY
TRBJ2-7	TRBV4-2	ASRDGSYEQY
TRBJ2-1	TRBV4-3	ASSQGVVAYNEQF
TRBJ2-4	TRBV18	ASVAENIQY
TRBJ2-4	TRBV30	AWSVMWAGVDKNIQY
TRBJ1-1	TRBV12-3/TRBV12-4	ASSFSGTEAF
TRBJ1-2	TRBV3-1	ASSQTGAYYGYT
TRBJ2-3	TRBV28	ASSPPGRGDTQY
TRBJ2-5	TRBV24-1	ATSDPRGGAETQY
TRBJ2-5	TRBV7-2	ASTLAGPETQY
TRBJ2-3	TRBV15	ATTLSSDTQY
TRBJ2-3	TRBV4-3	AGSHPTGAGDTQY
TRBJ2-7	TRBV20-1	SHRRGTGEQY
TRBJ2-5	TRBV11-2	ASSLQPGQQETQY
TRBJ2-2	TRBV12-3/TRBV12-4	ASSSTANANTGELF
.	TRBV20-1	SASSGAKYEQY
.	TRBV7-3	ASSLTGGGKHNEQF
TRBJ2-1	TRBV12-3/TRBV12-4	ASSLLSNEQF
TRBJ1-1	TRBV6-2/TRBV6-3	ASSYPTGGSEAF
TRBJ2-2	TRBV4-3	ASSQRDGLAGFNTGELF
TRBJ1-4	TRBV7-2	ASSNPQGAREKLF
TRBJ2-5	TRBV7-9	ASSLDLNSYQETQY
TRBJ2-1	TRBV7-8	ASSFQFSRTSGNEQF